Below, 21 T cell receptor beta chains from the same sample are listed, as sequenced in a study of cytomegalovirus exposure and HLA in healthy donors. The PCR used 60 Vbeta and 13 Jbeta primers. Produced via immunoSEQ multiplex PCR; TCRdb's table is partial and in-frame only. This table holds 150,000 to 200,000 clones, approximately 80% found once. Specimen: PBMCs. The receptors shown here come from a young woman in good health and CMV-seronegative.

V is TRBV5-6 and J is TRBJ1-3; D uncertain. The length of the CDR3 is 14 residues. The V gene's germline CDR1 is SGHDT and CDR2 YYEEEE. Trimming took off 2 bases at V and 2 bases at J, with 8 bases between the two ends. The CDR3 bases are TGTGCCAGCAGCTTTCGGGTAACTGGAAACACCATATATTTT. Encoded protein: CASSFRVTGNTIYF.

This rearrangement joins TRBV9 to TRBJ2-3, with 7 bases aligning to TRBD1. The CDR3 has 14 amino acids. With V trimmed by 0 bases and J by 4 bases, 2 bases remained unmatched. In germline, CDR1 is SGDLS, CDR2 YYNGEE. CDR3 residues: CASSVDRGADTQYF. The CDR3 nucleotides read TGTGCCAGCAGCGTAGACAGGGGCGCAGATACGCAGTATTTT.

This clone occurred once. This chain links TRBV29-1 with TRBJ2-6; D may be TRBD2 (6 bases). V was trimmed by 6 bases and J by 1 base, leaving 10 bases between them. Germline-derived CDR1 and CDR2 are SQVTM and ANQGSEA. This CDR3 is built from 14 residues. The CDR3 DNA is TGCAGCGTCGCTGGGGGGTCTGGGGCCAACGTCCTGACTTTC. Encoded protein: CSVAGGSGANVLTF.

This sequence joins TRBV10-3 and TRBJ2-1, with D maybe TRBD2 (5 bases). V was shortened by 3 bases and J by 5 bases, with 8 bases between the two germline ends. The V gene's germline CDR1 is ENHRY and CDR2 SYGVKD. The CDR3 is made up of 13 amino acids. The CDR3 DNA follows: TGTGCCATCAGTGAATCCGGGGACAATGAGCAGTTCTTC. Its protein product is CAISESGDNEQFF.

In its sample, this clone was seen once. J is TRBJ1-6 and V is TRBV6-5; D perhaps matches TRBD1 (6 bases). CDR1 is MNHEY and CDR2 is SVGAGI in the germline V gene. V lost 6 bases, J lost 7 bases, and 10 bases lay in between. The length of the CDR3 is 13 residues. The CDR3 bases are TGTGCCAGCAGCGGACAGTTGAATTCACCCCTCCACTTT. The encoded protein is CASSGQLNSPLHF.

This clone has just one count. The chain joins TRBV6-1 to TRBJ1-1; D not certain. The germline V gene encodes CDR1 MNHNS and CDR2 SASEGT. This CDR3 has 15 amino acids. The V gene lost 2 bases and the J gene lost 7 bases, with 17 bases spanning the gap. The DNA of the CDR3 is TGTGCCAGCAGTGAATCGAGAGGTCTTAAGCATGAAGCTTTCTTT. Protein sequence: CASSESRGLKHEAFF.

This chain joins TRBV28 and TRBJ2-5, with 9 bases lining up with TRBD1. Germline V gene lookup returns CDR1 MDHEN and CDR2 SYDVKM. CDR3 size: 15 residues. The junction had 6 bases not matched to a gene; V was cut back by 6 bases and J by 1 base. CDR3 region: CASRADRGVQETQYF. For the CDR3, the DNA is TGTGCCAGCAGAGCGGACAGGGGAGTCCAAGAGACCCAGTACTTC.

CDR3 loop: CASSQSGTGGFNEQFF. CDR3 DNA sequence: TGCGCCAGCAGCCAGTCCGGGACAGGGGGCTTCAATGAGCAGTTCTTC. The V and J genes are TRBV4-1 and TRBJ2-1; 12 nucleotides line up with TRBD1. The germline gives CDR1 MGHRA, CDR2 YSYEKL. This CDR3 has 16 residues. V trimming: 3 bases; J trimming: 6 bases; junction bases outside the gene matches: 6.

The V and J genes are TRBV29-1 and TRBJ2-7, with TRBD2 matching over 7 bases. From germline, CDR1 is SQVTM and CDR2 ANQGSEA. With 3 bases clipped from V and 1 base from J, the junction kept 9 bases outside the gene matches. The CDR3 has 15 amino acids. CDR3 nucleotides: TGCAGCGTTGAGGGAGGGGTAAGCGGATCCTACGAGCAGTACTTC. It encodes CSVEGGVSGSYEQYF.

The gene calls are TRBV30 and TRBJ1-5; D not resolved. In germline, CDR1 is GTSNPN, CDR2 SVGIG (reference sequence). Trimming pared 1 base from V and 0 bases from J, leaving 13 bases between. The CDR3 has 16 residues. The CDR3 bases are TGTGCCTGGAGTGGGCCCGTTGGGAGTAGCAATCAGCCCCAGCATTTT. It yields the protein CAWSGPVGSSNQPQHF.

V is TRBV6-5 and J is TRBJ2-1; D remains unclear. V was shortened by 0 bases and J by 3 bases, with 6 bases between the two germline ends. CDR1 MNHEY and CDR2 SVGAGI come from the germline V gene. The CDR3 contains 14 residues. CDR3: CASSYSTYYNEQFF. In nucleotides, the CDR3 is TGTGCCAGCAGTTACTCCACCTACTACAATGAGCAGTTCTTC.

This rearrangement joins TRBV4-2 to TRBJ2-1; 12 bases match TRBD2. Trimming at V came to 4 bases and at J to 5 bases, leaving 3 bases not matched to a gene. CDR1 is LGHNA and CDR2 is YNFKEQ in the germline V gene. This CDR3 contains 15 residues. The CDR3 is CASSLGLAGNNEQFF. CDR3 in DNA: TGTGCCAGCAGCCTGGGACTAGCGGGCAACAATGAGCAGTTCTTC.

This chain joins TRBV6-5 and TRBJ1-1, with D maybe TRBD1 (5 bases). Germline V lookup: CDR1 MNHEY, CDR2 SVGAGI. The CDR3 consists of 13 residues. With 6 bases removed from V and 2 bases from J, the gap between germline ends came to 10 bases. DNA for the CDR3: TGTGCCAGCAGCCGACAGTATAACACTGAAGCTTTCTTT. This gives the protein CASSRQYNTEAFF.

This clone showed up just once. The genes are TRBV27 and TRBJ2-5; 11 bases line up with TRBD1. Germline V gene lookup returns CDR1 MNHEY and CDR2 SMNVEV (reference sequence). With 4 bases clipped from V and 4 bases from J, the junction kept 5 bases outside the gene matches. The length of the CDR3 is 15 residues. CDR3 in amino acids: CASSSGTGGIETQYF. The CDR3 coding sequence is TGTGCCAGCAGTTCCGGGACAGGGGGGATAGAGACCCAGTACTTC.

This clone was counted a single time. The rearrangement joins TRBV5-1 to TRBJ1-2; D gene uncertain. The CDR3 has 13 residues. The V gene lost 0 bases and the J gene lost 8 bases, with 11 bases spanning the gap. CDR1 is SGHRS and CDR2 is YFSETQ in the germline V gene. For the CDR3, the DNA is TGCGCCAGCAGCTTGGAAGGGAGTGGCGGCTACACCTTC. Its protein product is CASSLEGSGGYTF.

The V call is TRBV29-1, the J call TRBJ1-1; no clear D gene. The V gene's germline CDR1 is SQVTM and CDR2 ANQGSEA. The CDR3 has 14 residues. Trimming took off 4 bases at V and 0 bases at J, with 12 bases between the two ends. The CDR3 bases are TGCAGCGTTGCCCGAGTACTCATGAACACTGAAGCTTTCTTT. Its protein product is CSVARVLMNTEAFF.

This chain uses TRBV4-1 with TRBJ2-7; TRBD1 matches 7 bases. The CDR3 contains 15 residues. The trim removed 4 bases at V and 5 bases at J, leaving 11 bases unmatched. From germline, CDR1 is MGHRA and CDR2 YSYEKL. The CDR3 DNA is TGCGCCAGCAGCCCAAGCCAGGGGGTAGATAACGAGCAGTACTTC. It encodes CASSPSQGVDNEQYF.

V usage is TRBV2 and J usage is TRBJ2-5; TRBD1 aligns across 10 bases. The J call may be mistaken, given a closer DNA end match to TRBJ2-7. Germline CDR1 SNHLY, CDR2 FYNNEI. This CDR3 comprises 15 residues. The CDR3 coding sequence is TGTGCCAGCAGGGAGAGGACAGGGGGATCTTACGAGCAGTACTTC. This sequence encodes CASRERTGGSYEQYF.

J is TRBJ1-1 and V is TRBV10-1; a possible D gene is TRBD1 (5 bases). The CDR3 runs 13 residues. V was pared by 3 bases and J by 8 bases, with 13 bases between. Germline V gives CDR1 WNHNN, CDR2 SYGVQD (reference sequence). CDR3 coding DNA: TGCGCCAGCAGTGACCCACCAGGACACGAAGCTTTCTTT. Its protein is CASSDPPGHEAFF.

Regarding this clone: Sequence at one end of the junction differs from germline and may be a read error. The chain joins TRBV7-3 to TRBJ2-1, with a possible D match to TRBD2 (5 bases). The CDR3 has 14 amino acids. Germline V lookup: CDR1 SGHTA, CDR2 FQGTGA. The CDR3 DNA is TGTACCAGCAGCTTAAGAGGGTCTAGGGATGAGCAGTTCTTC. Amino acid sequence: CTSSLRGSRDEQFF.

The chain joins TRBV9 to TRBJ2-2; D is perhaps TRBD2 (6 bases). Per the germline V gene, CDR1 is SGDLS and CDR2 is YYNGEE. The CDR3 totals 15 residues. Between the trimmed V and J ends, which lost 5 bases and 2 bases, there was a span of 13 bases. CDR3 amino acids: CASSAGTYNTGELFF. CDR3 nucleotide sequence: TGTGCCAGCAGTGCCGGGACTTATAACACCGGGGAGCTGTTTTTT.